These 31 T cell receptor beta chains were sequenced from one sample in a study of shared T cell receptors in the human thymus. Sequenced by immunoSEQ multiplex PCR; TCRdb stores in-frame clones only, minus some. The repertoire holds approximately 730,000 clones, with 80% to 90% as singletons. These data also formed part of another study, on human thymus T cells.

Sequencing input: thymocytes. Receptors were obtained from a girl younger than two with a congenital heart defect.

J is TRBJ1-6 and V is TRBV27; possibly TRBD1 for D (6 bases). The V gene's germline CDR1 is MNHEY and CDR2 SMNVEV (reference sequence). The V and J ends lost 5 bases and 3 bases respectively, with 11 bases between them. This CDR3 is built from 15 residues. This CDR3 reads CASSPGTHYNSPLHF. As DNA, the CDR3 is TGTGCCAGCAGTCCGGGGACACACTATAATTCACCCCTCCACTTT.

V is TRBV9 and J is TRBJ2-4; 12 bases line up with TRBD1. The CDR3 covers 15 residues. J gave up 7 bases and V 0 bases, and 2 bases lay outside the gene matches. Germline-derived CDR1 and CDR2 are SGDLS and YYNGEE. CDR3 sequence reads: CASSVAGQGANIQYF. The CDR3 DNA is TGTGCCAGCAGCGTAGCGGGACAGGGGGCGAACATTCAGTACTTC. Using reference TRBV9 and TRBJ2-4 for the parts outside the CDR3, the full variable domain is DSGVTQTPKHLITATGQRVTLRCSPRSGDLSVYWYQQSLDQGLQFLIQYYNGEERAKGNILERFSAQQFPDLHSELNLSSLELGDSALYFCASSVAGQGANIQYFGAGTRLSVL.

The chain uses TRBV5-1 and TRBJ2-1; D unresolved. From germline, CDR1 is SGHRS and CDR2 YFSETQ. V was pared by 4 bases and J by 6 bases, with 14 bases between. The CDR3 spans 14 residues. This CDR3 is CASSPSLSGNEQFF. CDR3 DNA: TGCGCCAGCAGCCCAAGTCTCTCGGGCAATGAGCAGTTCTTC.

This clone was counted between two and nine times. The chain uses TRBV6-1 and TRBJ1-2; tentatively, D is TRBD1 (6 bases). CDR3 size: 14 residues. V dropped 10 bases and J dropped 7 bases, with 22 bases sitting between them. Germline lookup yields CDR1 MNHNS and CDR2 SASEGT. The CDR3 here is CATRRGQFLFGYTF. The CDR3 nucleotides read TGTGCCACTCGCCGCGGACAGTTTCTCTTTGGCTACACCTTC.

This chain links TRBV7-2 with TRBJ2-1; perhaps TRBD2 as D (6 bases). V dropped 5 bases and J dropped 4 bases, with 15 bases sitting between them. The CDR3 consists of 15 residues. Germline V CDR1 and CDR2: SGHTA, FQGNSA. DNA for the CDR3: TGTGCCAGCAGCCTCATAACGGGGGAGTACAATGAGCAGTTCTTC. It codes for CASSLITGEYNEQFF.

The chain joins TRBV9 to TRBJ2-3; TRBD2 aligns across 13 bases. The CDR3 contains 18 residues. Germline V CDR1 and CDR2: SGDLS, YYNGEE. The V gene end was trimmed by 2 bases and the J gene end by 6 bases; junction bases not matched to a gene: 12. The CDR3 region has the DNA TGTGCCAGCAGCGTGCCGCGGACTAGCGGGGGAGAAGGGGATACGCAGTATTTT. Amino acid sequence: CASSVPRTSGGEGDTQYF.

The chain recombines TRBV19 with TRBJ1-1, with 8 bases lining up with TRBD1. Per the germline V gene, CDR1 is LNHDA and CDR2 is SQIVND (reference sequence). The CDR3 totals 15 residues. J was trimmed by 5 bases and V by 5 bases; bases with no gene match: 10. Here the CDR3 DNA reads TGTGCCAGTAGTCCCGGACAGGGAGGTCGGACTGAAGCTTTCTTT. The encoded protein is CASSPGQGGRTEAFF.

The J gene is TRBJ2-1, the V gene TRBV6-1; D is perhaps TRBD1 (6 bases). V shed 2 bases and J shed 0 bases, with 14 bases lying between them. This CDR3 contains 17 residues. Germline lookup yields CDR1 MNHNS and CDR2 SASEGT. The CDR3 reads CASSESPRQASYNEQFF. CDR3 nucleotides: TGTGCCAGCAGTGAATCTCCTCGACAGGCCTCCTACAATGAGCAGTTCTTC.

The genes are TRBV7-6 and TRBJ2-3, with 8 positions matching TRBD2. CDR1 is SGHVS, CDR2 FNYEAQ, per germline. V gave up 6 bases and J gave up 4 bases; unmatched junction bases: 3. There are 13 residues in the CDR3. CDR3 coding DNA: TGTGCCAGCAGTCCGACTAGCGCAGATACGCAGTATTTT. The encoded protein is CASSPTSADTQYF.

The chain recombines TRBV2 with TRBJ1-3; 7 bases are shared with TRBD1. Germline values: CDR1 SNHLY, CDR2 FYNNEI. The CDR3 runs to 16 residues. Unmatched junction bases numbered 11, after V lost 4 bases and J lost 5 bases. The CDR3 is CASSVAGTETRNTIYF. In DNA, the CDR3 is TGTGCCAGCAGTGTTGCAGGGACAGAAACTAGAAACACCATATATTTT.

Worth noting for this clone: The germline gene is not matched at one end of the junction; a read error may be the cause. The chain uses TRBV2 and TRBJ1-1, with D uncertain. The CDR3 is 14 amino acids. The germline V gene encodes CDR1 SNHLY and CDR2 FYNNEI. The CDR3 DNA reads as TGTGCCAGCAGACCTCTCCCCGGAGCCTCGATCGGGGTCTTT. It yields the protein CASRPLPGASIGVF.

This clone was counted a few times. This chain links TRBV5-4 with TRBJ1-6, with 7 bases identical to TRBD1. The germline CDR1 and CDR2 sequences are SGHNT and YYREEE (reference sequence). The V gene end was trimmed by 4 bases and the J gene end by 10 bases; junction bases not matched to a gene: 20. CDR3 length: 18 residues. CDR3 DNA sequence: TGTGCCAGCAGCATGCCGGGACAGACCCTCGACCCTAGGTCACCCCTCCACTTT. Its protein product is CASSMPGQTLDPRSPLHF.

V is TRBV7-6 and J is TRBJ1-4, with D possibly matching TRBD1 (5 bases). V lost 5 bases and J 8 bases, leaving 15 bases between the germline ends. Germline CDR1 reads SGHVS; CDR2 reads FNYEAQ. The length of the CDR3 is 14 residues. The CDR3 nucleotides read TGTGCCAGCAGCCCCCTAGGGGCACGGGAAAAACTGTTTTTT. Amino acid sequence: CASSPLGAREKLFF.

The chain has TRBV6-5 and TRBJ2-5; TRBD1 might be the D (6 bases). This CDR3 comprises 12 residues. Trimming left V 11 bases short and J 2 bases short, with 12 bases between. Germline V gives CDR1 MNHEY, CDR2 SVGAGI. The CDR3 DNA is TGTGCCTCTCGAGGGGGTCAAGAGACCCAGTACTTC. Protein product: CASRGGQETQYF.

The chain recombines TRBV6-1 with TRBJ2-7; 7 bases match TRBD1. V dropped 4 bases and J dropped 3; count of bases not matched to a gene: 12. The CDR3 is 16 residues long. Germline CDR1 MNHNS, CDR2 SASEGT. This chain's CDR3 is CASSGAPRQGDYEQYF. The CDR3 coding sequence is TGTGCCAGCAGTGGAGCGCCCAGACAGGGAGACTACGAGCAGTACTTC.

In this sample, this clone turned up a few times. V and J are TRBV5-8 and TRBJ2-2; D ambiguous. This CDR3 has 15 residues. Trimming stripped 1 base from V and 1 base from J, with 8 bases between. Germline V gene sequence: CDR1 SGHTS, CDR2 YDEGEE. The DNA for the CDR3 is TGTGCCAGCAGCTTGTATAGTAAGAACACCGGGGAGCTGTTTTTT. This gives the protein CASSLYSKNTGELFF.

The V and J genes are TRBV6-1 and TRBJ1-1; no reliable D call. Trimming shortened V by 7 bases and J by 3 bases, and 15 bases separated the two germline ends. Germline assignment: CDR1 MNHNS and CDR2 SASEGT. CDR3 length: 14 residues. CDR3 protein: CASIPRGLHTEAFF. The CDR3 coding sequence is TGTGCCAGCATCCCCCGGGGTTTACACACTGAAGCTTTCTTT.

The V call is TRBV27, the J call TRBJ1-6, with a tentative D call TRBD1 (6 bases). Germline V CDR1 and CDR2: MNHEY, SMNVEV (reference sequence). This CDR3 has 17 residues. V gave up 2 bases and J gave up 5 bases, with 16 bases separating them. Here the CDR3 DNA reads TGTGCCAGCAGTTTACGGGCAGGGGAGCTTAATAATTCACCCCTCCACTTT. Residues: CASSLRAGELNNSPLHF.

The chain uses TRBV5-1 and TRBJ1-2; the D gene is possibly TRBD1 (6 bases). The germline CDR1 and CDR2 sequences are SGHRS and YFSETQ. The CDR3 runs to 17 residues. V gave up 4 bases and J gave up 0 bases, with 19 bases separating them. In nucleotides, the CDR3 is TGCGCCAGCAGCCAGACGACAGGACTTAAGACTAACTATGGCTACACCTTC. Protein product: CASSQTTGLKTNYGYTF.

This sequence joins TRBV4-1 and TRBJ1-6; TRBD1 matches at 9 bases. Germline V lookup: CDR1 MGHRA, CDR2 YSYEKL. The V gene end was trimmed by 5 bases and the J gene end by 6 bases; junction bases not matched to a gene: 5. CDR3 length equals 15 residues. The CDR3 sequence: CASSTRTGVNSPLHF. For the CDR3, the DNA is TGCGCCAGCAGCACCAGGACAGGGGTTAATTCACCCCTCCACTTT.

The chain couples TRBV5-4 to TRBJ1-2, with D possibly being TRBD1 (6 bases). From germline, CDR1 is SGHNT and CDR2 YYREEE (reference sequence). This CDR3 contains 16 residues. V was shortened by 2 bases and J by 6 bases, with 20 bases between the two germline ends. The chain's CDR3 is CASSFSDDRQGHGYTF. CDR3 nucleotides: TGTGCCAGCAGCTTCAGCGACGACAGGCAGGGCCATGGCTACACCTTC.

The chain is built from TRBV27 and TRBJ2-2, with D possibly matching TRBD2 (6 bases). The CDR3 contains 15 residues. The V gene's germline CDR1 is MNHEY and CDR2 SMNVEV (reference sequence). The V and J ends lost 8 bases and 4 bases respectively, with 17 bases between them. Written as DNA, the CDR3 is TGTGCCAGCGTGGCTCAGGGAGGTTTCACCGGGGAGCTGTTTTTT. This codes for CASVAQGGFTGELFF.

The sample holds one count of this clone. The J gene is TRBJ1-2, the V gene TRBV5-1; 7 bases are shared with TRBD1. Germline V gene lookup returns CDR1 SGHRS and CDR2 YFSETQ. V lost 0 bases to trimming and J lost 4 bases; unmatched junction nucleotides: 6. The CDR3 runs 15 residues. The CDR3 here is CASSLEAGGGYGYTF. The CDR3 DNA sequence: TGCGCCAGCAGCTTGGAGGCAGGGGGAGGCTATGGCTACACCTTC. Using reference TRBV5-1 and TRBJ1-2 for the parts outside the CDR3, the full variable domain is KAGVTQTPRYLIKTRGQQVTLSCSPISGHRSVSWYQQTPGQGLQFLFEYFSETQRNKGNFPGRFSGRQFSNSRSEMNVSTLELGDSALYLCASSLEAGGGYGYTFGSGTRLTVV.

The V gene is TRBV7-2, the J gene TRBJ2-1; D may be TRBD1 (6 bases). The germline V gene encodes CDR1 SGHTA and CDR2 FQGNSA. This CDR3 is built from 18 residues. V lost 4 bases to trimming and J lost 3 bases, with 22 bases between them. The CDR3 nucleotides read TGTGCCAGCAGCTCCTGGGTATTATGGGGGCCCTACTACAATGAGCAGTTCTTC. This translates into CASSSWVLWGPYYNEQFF.

This sequence joins TRBV28 and TRBJ1-1; D uncertain. Germline V gene data show CDR1 as MDHEN and CDR2 as SYDVKM. The CDR3 covers 15 residues. Trimming left V 2 bases short and J 1 base short, with 11 bases between. CDR3 protein: CASSLRTGGNTEAFF. CDR3 bases: TGTGCCAGCAGTTTAAGAACCGGCGGGAACACTGAAGCTTTCTTT.

This clone turned up a few times. This chain uses TRBV7-8 with TRBJ1-4, with D possibly being TRBD1 (5 bases). The V and J ends lost 0 bases and 0 bases respectively, with 14 bases between them. The CDR3 sequence is 18 residues long. Germline assignment: CDR1 SGHVS and CDR2 FQNEAQ. CDR3 sequence: CASSLATGRGSTNEKLFF. CDR3 bases: TGTGCCAGCAGCTTAGCGACGGGGCGGGGTTCAACTAATGAAAAACTGTTTTTT.

V usage is TRBV29-1 and J usage is TRBJ2-7; tentatively, D is TRBD1 (6 bases). Trimming left V 4 bases short and J 2 bases short, with 12 bases between. CDR3 length: 13 amino acids. The germline gives CDR1 SQVTM, CDR2 ANQGSEA. CDR3 sequence reads: CSVVGDTAYEQYF. CDR3 coding DNA: TGCAGCGTTGTCGGGGACACTGCCTACGAGCAGTACTTC.

This rearrangement joins TRBV7-2 to TRBJ2-7, with D possibly TRBD1 on 5 matching bases. Germline V gives CDR1 SGHTA, CDR2 FQGNSA. This CDR3 is 14 amino acids long. The ends were cut back, 5 bases at V and 2 bases at J, with 13 bases in the middle. The CDR3 DNA reads TGTGCCAGCAGCACGGACACTTATCCCTACGAGCAGTACTTC. Its translation: CASSTDTYPYEQYF.

The V and J genes are TRBV19 and TRBJ2-7; D perhaps matches TRBD1 (6 bases). V lost 5 bases and J 1 base, leaving 9 bases between the germline ends. The CDR3 consists of 13 residues. Germline CDR1 and CDR2: LNHDA and SQIVND (reference sequence). In DNA form, the CDR3 reads TGTGCCAGTAGTCAGGGGTATTCCTACGAGCAGTACTTC. It translates to CASSQGYSYEQYF.

The V and J genes are TRBV19 and TRBJ2-2, with 7 nucleotides matching TRBD1. V gave up 2 bases and J gave up 5 bases; unmatched junction bases: 23. Germline V gives CDR1 LNHDA, CDR2 SQIVND (reference sequence). CDR3 size: 21 residues. The CDR3 DNA follows: TGTGCCAGTAGTATAAGTGTTCCGGGACAGAAAAGAGCGAGTCGGACCGGGGAGCTGTTTTTT. This translates into CASSISVPGQKRASRTGELFF.

This clone was observed a single time. J is TRBJ1-1 and V is TRBV7-9; D is ambiguous. This CDR3 contains 14 residues. Trimming pared 1 base from V and 1 base from J, leaving 7 bases between. CDR1 and CDR2 (germline): SEHNR, FQNEAQ (reference sequence). The CDR3 nucleotides are TGTGCCAGCAGCTTAGAAGCCGGGAACACTGAAGCTTTCTTT. It is translated as CASSLEAGNTEAFF.